This T cell receptor beta chain derives from a study of blood T cell repertoires in COVID-19. Turning to the study itself: Whether acute or convalescent, the COVID-19 samples came from the United States, Italy and Spain. Nucleic acid was either cDNA or gDNA, and it came from T cells, B-cell-depleted T cells, or PBMCs.

Per the original data handling: From reference gene primer amplification, estimates of nucleated cell counts were derived. Here immunoSEQ multiplex PCR was the method, and the copy in TCRdb shows in-frame clones only, minus some. V, J and clone size were drawn from that table, and D and trimming were deduced from the DNA. The data hold around 190,000 clones, with around nine tenths observed a single time. V shed 8 bases, J shed 5 bases, and the junction held 4 bases outside the gene matches. This CDR3 has 12 amino acids. The sample consisted of peripheral blood. The chain combines TRBV12-3 or TRBV12-4 with TRBJ1-1; 8 bases line up with TRBD1. This receptor was taken from a young man with active or convalescent COVID-19. CDR3 DNA sequence: TGTGCCAGCTCAGGGGGCTGGACTGAAGCTTTCTTT. This translates into CASSGGWTEAFF.